These 26 T cell receptor beta chains originate from one sample sequenced in a study of identical twins. TCRdb reprocessed the 5' RACE reads with MiXCR, giving one entry per CDR3 protein. The table has approximately 300,000 distinct CDR3 sequences, over 8.5% seen once. This sample was also put to use in a study of yellow fever vaccine responses in identical twins.

The sample taken for sequencing was CD8+ T cells sorted from blood. Receptors were obtained from a woman between 18 and 29 years old in good health.

This clonotype was detected many times. This chain links TRBV7-2 with TRBJ2-7, with a possible D match to TRBD1 (6 bases). This CDR3 has 12 residues. The germline V gene encodes CDR1 SGHTA and CDR2 FQGNSA. Trimming removed 9 bases from V and 2 bases from J, with 11 bases in between. In DNA form, the CDR3 reads TGTGCCAGTCAACAGGGACCCTACGAGCAGTACTTC. Translation: CASQQGPYEQYF.

J is TRBJ2-3 and V is TRBV4-1, with D unclear. CDR1 and CDR2 from the germline V gene are MGHRA and YSYEKL. With 0 bases removed from V and 0 bases from J, the gap between germline ends came to 7 bases. The CDR3 contains 15 residues. Here the CDR3 reads CASSQDAPSTDTQYF. The CDR3 DNA follows: TGCGCCAGCAGCCAAGACGCACCCAGCACAGATACGCAGTATTTT.

The sample holds many counts of this clonotype. The rearrangement links TRBV19 to TRBJ2-2; the D call may be TRBD1 or TRBD2 (5 bases each). V was cut by 1 base and J by 6 bases, with 6 bases left in between. CDR3 length: 13 residues. Per the germline V gene, CDR1 is LNHDA and CDR2 is SQIVND (reference sequence). CDR3 protein: CASSIGGAGELFF. CDR3 coding DNA: TGTGCCAGTAGTATAGGAGGGGCCGGGGAGCTGTTTTTT.

V is TRBV12-3 or TRBV12-4 and J is TRBJ2-3; D is uncertain. The ends were cut back, 3 bases at V and 1 base at J, with 11 bases in the middle. The length of the CDR3 is 15 residues. This CDR3 reads CASSFFFPGTDTQYF. The CDR3 DNA is TGTGCCAGCAGTTTTTTTTTCCCCGGCACAGATACGCAGTATTTT.

The chain has TRBV29-1 and TRBJ1-1; possibly TRBD1 for D (5 bases). Trimming took 4 bases from V and 1 from J, leaving 7 bases between them. Germline-derived CDR1 and CDR2 are SQVTM and ANQGSEA. This CDR3 is built from 12 residues. The chain's CDR3 is CSVVRENTEAFF. The CDR3 nucleotides read TGCAGCGTTGTCAGGGAGAACACTGAAGCTTTCTTT.

This clonotype was recorded many times. The V and J genes are TRBV12-3 or TRBV12-4 and TRBJ2-7; 10 bases map to TRBD2. Trimming at V came to 8 bases and at J to 3 bases, leaving 7 bases not matched to a gene. The CDR3 has 14 amino acids. For the CDR3, the DNA is TGTGCCAGCCGTGGGCTAGCGGGGGACTACGAGCAGTACTTC. Translating it yields CASRGLAGDYEQYF.

This clonotype was recorded a few times. The chain couples TRBV5-1 to TRBJ2-7; D remains unclear. The CDR3 has 16 residues. V was pared by 4 bases and J by 2 bases, with 19 bases between. Germline V gives CDR1 SGHRS, CDR2 YFSETQ. CDR3 in amino acids: CASSLPSSEITYEQYF. The CDR3 DNA reads as TGCGCCAGCAGCCTTCCCTCGAGTGAAATCACCTACGAGCAGTACTTC.

This clonotype was seen at least ten times. V usage is TRBV6-1 and J usage is TRBJ2-1, with TRBD2 matching over 12 bases. Germline CDR1 and CDR2: MNHNS and SASEGT. V trimming: 7 bases; J trimming: 0 bases; junction bases outside the gene matches: 4. This CDR3 has 16 residues. CDR3 sequence: CASTETSGSSYNEQFF. CDR3 nucleotides: TGTGCCAGCACCGAGACTAGCGGGAGCTCCTACAATGAGCAGTTCTTC.

V and J are TRBV28 and TRBJ2-5; 7 positions match TRBD2. V shed 6 bases, J shed 0 bases, and the junction held 4 bases outside the gene matches. The CDR3 runs to 14 residues. Looked up from germline, CDR1 is MDHEN and CDR2 is SYDVKM. The DNA of the CDR3 is TGTGCCAGCAGACTTGGACTAGACCAAGAGACCCAGTACTTC. Translation: CASRLGLDQETQYF.

This clonotype showed up just once. The rearrangement uses TRBV7-3 and TRBJ2-2, with a possible D match to TRBD2 (5 bases). V lost 5 bases and J 4 bases, leaving 11 bases between the germline ends. CDR3 length: 14 amino acids. The germline gives CDR1 SGHTA, CDR2 FQGTGA. CDR3 sequence: CASSPNGLTGELFF. In DNA form, the CDR3 reads TGTGCCAGCAGCCCAAATGGACTCACCGGGGAGCTGTTTTTT.

The chain carries TRBV3-1 and TRBJ2-1, with 14 bases lining up with TRBD2. The CDR3 is 21 residues long. CDR1 is LGHDT and CDR2 is YNNKEL in the germline V gene (reference sequence). The junction had 15 bases not matched to a gene; V was cut back by 2 bases and J by 3 bases. The CDR3 bases are TGTGCCAGCAGCCAAAGTTTATCCACGGGACTAGCGGGAGACAGCTACAATGAGCAGTTCTTC. Translated, it gives CASSQSLSTGLAGDSYNEQFF.

This clonotype was observed at least ten times. This CDR3 is CASSLTSGSSYNEQFF. The CDR3 DNA follows: TGCGCCAGCAGCCTTACTAGCGGGAGCTCCTACAATGAGCAGTTCTTC. The chain employs TRBV5-1 and TRBJ2-1; 11 bases line up with TRBD2. The germline CDR1 and CDR2 sequences are SGHRS and YFSETQ. The trim removed 4 bases at V and 0 bases at J, leaving 3 bases unmatched. The CDR3 totals 16 residues.

A few counts support this clonotype. The chain links TRBV6-5 to TRBJ2-1; no clear D. The CDR3 consists of 17 residues. CDR1 MNHEY and CDR2 SVGAGI come from the germline V gene. The V end lost 0 bases, the J end lost 0 bases, and 12 bases lay between the germline ends. CDR3 DNA: TGTGCCAGCAGTTACTCGAAAACGGGCAGCTCCTACAATGAGCAGTTCTTC. It translates to CASSYSKTGSSYNEQFF.

The table lists this clonotype with many counts. This chain joins TRBV20-1 and TRBJ2-1; 7 nucleotides align to TRBD1. Per the germline V gene, CDR1 is DFQATT and CDR2 is SNEGSKA (reference sequence). The CDR3 is made up of 13 amino acids. V dropped 6 bases and J dropped 4; count of bases not matched to a gene: 6. Here the CDR3 DNA reads TGCAGTGCCCCCCGGGACAGTTACAATGAGCAGTTCTTC. Its protein product is CSAPRDSYNEQFF.

This clonotype was counted ten times or more. The chain has TRBV21-1 and TRBJ2-1; TRBD2 reflects the table's D call only, with no check against the DNA. TRBV21-1 is a documented pseudogene. This CDR3 contains 15 residues. The CDR3, as DNA: TGTGCCAGCAGCACCCAGCGGGCCTCCTACAATGAGCAGTTCTTC. Protein sequence: CASSTQRASYNEQFF.

The rearrangement links TRBV28 to TRBJ2-3; D unresolved. The CDR3 runs 14 residues. Germline V gene data show CDR1 as MDHEN and CDR2 as SYDVKM. With 5 bases removed from V and 0 bases from J, the gap between germline ends came to 9 bases. CDR3 amino acids: CASSKDGSTDTQYF. As DNA, the CDR3 is TGTGCCAGCAGTAAAGACGGAAGCACAGATACGCAGTATTTT.

This clonotype was seen more than once but under ten times. The CDR3 loop is CSARGLSTGKRTDTQYF. The CDR3 DNA reads TGCAGTGCTAGAGGCCTCTCGACAGGGAAGAGGACAGATACGCAGTATTTT. The genes are TRBV20-1 and TRBJ2-3; 7 nucleotides line up with TRBD1. Germline V gives CDR1 DFQATT, CDR2 SNEGSKA (reference sequence). The CDR3 covers 17 residues. The V gene end was trimmed by 1 base and the J gene end by 3 bases; junction bases not matched to a gene: 13.

A few counts support this clonotype. The chain couples TRBV30 to TRBJ2-5; D gene unclear. V lost 0 bases, J lost 5 bases, and 16 bases lay in between. CDR3 length equals 15 residues. Germline values: CDR1 GTSNPN, CDR2 SVGIG (reference sequence). The CDR3 nucleotides are TGTGCCTGGAGTGTACCCGACGGACGATGGGAGACCCAGTACTTC. As protein: CAWSVPDGRWETQYF.

This clonotype has just a few counts. CDR3 region: CASSNPAGQGDQETQYF. The CDR3, as DNA: TGTGCCAGCAGTAACCCAGCGGGACAGGGGGACCAAGAGACCCAGTACTTC. The chain recombines TRBV6-5 with TRBJ2-5; 11 bases are shared with TRBD1. The CDR3 has 17 residues. V lost 5 bases and J lost 0; bases outside the gene matches: 8. Germline assignment: CDR1 MNHEY and CDR2 SVGAGI.

This clonotype was counted only a few times. V is TRBV7-9 and J is TRBJ2-1; D uncertain. CDR3 length: 13 residues. Germline V gene data show CDR1 as SEHNR and CDR2 as FQNEAQ (reference sequence). V lost 1 base and J lost 8, with 9 bases in between. This CDR3 reads CASSLDWMDEQFF. In DNA, the CDR3 is TGTGCCAGCAGCTTAGATTGGATGGATGAGCAGTTCTTC.

Concerning this clonotype itself: A junction end diverges from the germline sequence, so it may reflect a read error. The V call is TRBV6-5, the J call TRBJ2-5, with 7 positions matching TRBD2. This CDR3 spans 17 amino acids. Germline lookup yields CDR1 MNHEY and CDR2 SVGAGI. CDR3 nucleotides: TGTGCCAGCAGTTACCGGGGGGAAGGGGAGGTCCAAGAGATCCAGTACTTC. It specifies CASSYRGEGEVQEIQYF.

This clonotype showed up just a few times. This chain uses TRBV28 with TRBJ1-5, with D possibly matching TRBD1 (5 bases). Per germline, CDR1 MDHEN and CDR2 SYDVKM. There are 15 residues in the CDR3. The ends were cut back, 7 bases at V and 0 bases at J, with 13 bases in the middle. The CDR3 protein is CASTFGGFSNQPQHF. The CDR3 DNA sequence: TGTGCCAGCACCTTTGGGGGGTTTAGCAATCAGCCCCAGCATTTT.

The rearrangement joins TRBV29-1 to TRBJ2-2; 7 bases map to TRBD2. With V trimmed by 5 bases and J by 0 bases, 3 bases remained unmatched. The V gene's germline CDR1 is SQVTM and CDR2 ANQGSEA. The CDR3 runs to 14 residues. CDR3 sequence: CSVPAGANTGELFF. The CDR3 DNA reads as TGCAGCGTTCCGGCGGGAGCGAACACCGGGGAGCTGTTTTTT.

This clonotype was detected a few times. V and J are TRBV11-2 and TRBJ2-5, with 9 nucleotides matching TRBD2. CDR3 length: 17 amino acids. Germline loops: CDR1 SGHAT, CDR2 FQNNGV. Germline trimming cut 0 bases from V and 4 bases from J; bases unmatched to any gene: 9. CDR3 region: CASSLEREGHLRETQYF. CDR3 DNA sequence: TGTGCCAGCAGCTTAGAGCGGGAGGGCCATCTCAGAGAGACCCAGTACTTC.

The chain links TRBV7-2 to TRBJ1-3; D uncertain. The CDR3 loop spans 15 amino acids. Trimming stripped 4 bases from V and 0 bases from J, with 10 bases between. Germline-derived CDR1 and CDR2 are SGHTA and FQGNSA. The CDR3 protein is CASSSVSVSGNTIYF. The CDR3 DNA reads as TGTGCCAGCAGCTCCGTCTCAGTCTCTGGAAACACCATATATTTT.

This clonotype was found a few times. The chain couples TRBV29-1 to TRBJ2-7, with 7 bases matching TRBD1. J was trimmed by 2 bases and V by 1 base; bases with no gene match: 8. Germline V gene lookup returns CDR1 SQVTM and CDR2 ANQGSEA. This CDR3 contains 15 residues. The DNA of the CDR3 is TGCAGCGTTGAAGTACGGGACAGCATCACCTACGAGCAGTACTTC. Protein sequence: CSVEVRDSITYEQYF.